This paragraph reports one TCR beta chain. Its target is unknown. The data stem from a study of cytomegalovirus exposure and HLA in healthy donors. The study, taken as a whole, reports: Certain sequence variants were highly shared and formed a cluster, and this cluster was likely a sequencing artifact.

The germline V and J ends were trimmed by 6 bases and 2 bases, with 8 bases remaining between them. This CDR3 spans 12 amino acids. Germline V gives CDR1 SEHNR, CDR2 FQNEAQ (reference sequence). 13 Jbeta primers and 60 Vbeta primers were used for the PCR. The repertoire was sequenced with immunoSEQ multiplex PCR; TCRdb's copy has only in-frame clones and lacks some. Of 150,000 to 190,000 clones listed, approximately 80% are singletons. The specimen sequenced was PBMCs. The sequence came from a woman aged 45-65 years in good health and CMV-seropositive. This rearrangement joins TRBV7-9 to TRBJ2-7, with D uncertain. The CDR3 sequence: CASSSTPYEQYF. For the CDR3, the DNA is TGTGCCAGCAGTTCTACTCCCTACGAGCAGTACTTC.